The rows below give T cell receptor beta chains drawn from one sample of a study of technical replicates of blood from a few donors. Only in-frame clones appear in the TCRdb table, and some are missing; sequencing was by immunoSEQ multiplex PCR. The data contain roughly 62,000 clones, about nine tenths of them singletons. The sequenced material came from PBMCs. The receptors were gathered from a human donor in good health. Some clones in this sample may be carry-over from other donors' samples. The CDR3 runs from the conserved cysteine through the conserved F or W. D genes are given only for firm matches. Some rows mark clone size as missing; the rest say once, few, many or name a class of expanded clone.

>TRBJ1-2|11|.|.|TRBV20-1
TGCAGTGCAACAGACACATATGGCTACACCTTC
CSATDTYGYTF
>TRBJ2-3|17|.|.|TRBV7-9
TGTGCCAGCAGCTCCCGCTACAGGGAGGGTAGCACAGATACGCAGTATTTT
CASSSRYREGSTDTQYF
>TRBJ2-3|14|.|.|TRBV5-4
TGTGCCAGCAGCTACACTAGCCGGACAGATACGCAGTATTTT
CASSYTSRTDTQYF
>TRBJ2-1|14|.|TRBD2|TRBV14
TGTGCCAGCAGCCAGGGACTAAGCTGGAATGAGCAGTTCTTC
CASSQGLSWNEQFF
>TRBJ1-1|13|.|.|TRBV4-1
TGCGCCAGCAGCCAAACAGGGTTCGGGCAAGCTTTCTTT
CASSQTGFGQAFF
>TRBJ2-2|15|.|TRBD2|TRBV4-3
TGCGCCAGCAGCCAAGAGGGACTACTCACCGGGGAGCTGTTTTTT
CASSQEGLLTGELFF
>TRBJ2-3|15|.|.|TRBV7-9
TGTGCCAGCAGCGACAGTTGGGGCAGCACAGATACGCAGTATTTT
CASSDSWGSTDTQYF
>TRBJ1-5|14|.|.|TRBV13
TGTGCCAGCAGCTTCAGGGCTAGCAATCAGCCCCAGCATTTT
CASSFRASNQPQHF
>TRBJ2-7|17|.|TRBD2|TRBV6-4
TGTGCCAGCAGTGACTCGAGACTAGCGGGGGGCTCCTACGAGCAGTACTTC
CASSDSRLAGGSYEQYF
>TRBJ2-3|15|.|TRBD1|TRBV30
TGTGCCTGGAGTGCGGACAGGGGGAGCACAGATACGCAGTATTTT
CAWSADRGSTDTQYF
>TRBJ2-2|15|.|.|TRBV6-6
TGCGCCAGCAGTTGGGGGCGCCGTCAAACCGGGGAGCTGTTTTTT
CASSWGRRQTGELFF
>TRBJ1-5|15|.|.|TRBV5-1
TGCGCCAGCAGCTTGGCCTCGGGGTTCAATCAGCCCCAGCATTTT
CASSLASGFNQPQHF
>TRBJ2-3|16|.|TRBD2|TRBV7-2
TGTGCCAGCAGCTACGGACTAGCGGGGAGGACAGATACGCAGTATTTT
CASSYGLAGRTDTQYF
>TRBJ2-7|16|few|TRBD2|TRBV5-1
TGCGCCAGCAGCTCGACTAGCGGGGGGACCTTTCACGAGCAGTACTTC
CASSSTSGGTFHEQYF
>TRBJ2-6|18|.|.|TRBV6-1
TGTGCCAGCAGTGAGTGGTTACAGGTGTCATCTGGGGCCAACGTCCTGACTTTC
CASSEWLQVSSGANVLTF
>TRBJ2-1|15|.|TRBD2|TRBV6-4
TGTGCCAGCAGTCGAGCGGGAGAAGGGTCTAATGAGCAGTTCTTC
CASSRAGEGSNEQFF
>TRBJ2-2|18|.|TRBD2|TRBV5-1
TGCGCCAGCAGCTTGGATCCGGGACTAGCGGGAGTGTCCGGGGAGCTGTTTTTT
CASSLDPGLAGVSGELFF
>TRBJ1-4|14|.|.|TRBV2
TGTGCCAGCAAAGACAGTTCAACTAATGAAAAACTGTTTTTT
CASKDSSTNEKLFF
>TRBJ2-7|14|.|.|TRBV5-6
TGTGCCAGCAGCTTTACTTCAGGGGCCTACGAGCAGTACTTC
CASSFTSGAYEQYF
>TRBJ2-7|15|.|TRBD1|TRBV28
TGTGCCAGCAGTAGGACAGGGGGAGGATCCTACGAGCAGTACTTC
CASSRTGGGSYEQYF
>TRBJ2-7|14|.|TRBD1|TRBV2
TGTGCCAGCAGTGGGGGACAGGGAGAATACGAGCAGTACTTC
CASSGGQGEYEQYF
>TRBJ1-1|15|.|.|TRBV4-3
TGCGCCAGCAGCCAAGATCGCGGCCAGAACGCTGAAGCTTTCTTT
CASSQDRGQNAEAFF
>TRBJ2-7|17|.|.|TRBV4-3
TGCGCCAGCAGCCAGGAAAAAGCGGGTTATAGCTCCTACGAGCAGTACTTC
CASSQEKAGYSSYEQYF